This section outlines one TCR beta chain sequence together with its context. Its specificity is unknown. The V gene lost 4 bases and the J gene lost 3 bases, with 7 bases spanning the gap. This CDR3 has 12 residues. The germline V gene encodes CDR1 MNHNY and CDR2 SVGAGI (reference sequence). This sample is part of a study of shared clonotypes between healthy human individuals. Study-wide results and caveats: Larger estimated richness was generally recorded for naive subsets relative to memory subsets. Non-shared clonotypes showed lower generation probabilities than clonotypes common to all four donors.

Some clones are missing from TCRdb's copy, which holds only in-frame ones; the method was immunoSEQ multiplex PCR. The table lists around 2,000,000 clones, roughly 95% of them singletons. The gene calls are TRBV6-6 and TRBJ2-7; no clear D. Sequenced sample: naive CD4+ T cells sorted from blood. Subset in this sample: CD45RA+ positively selected. This TCR derives from a man aged 18 to 29 in good health. CDR3 sequence (DNA): TGTGCCAGCAGTTTGAGTATCTACGAGCAGTACTTC. This translates into CASSLSIYEQYF.